The following is a T cell receptor beta chain sequence with its context. Per the germline V gene, CDR1 is SGHDN and CDR2 is FVKESK. The CDR3 sequence is 16 residues long. V was clipped by 2 bases and J by 2 bases; unmatched bases: 5. The data were taken from a study of blood T cell repertoires in COVID-19. The wider study: T cells, B-cell-depleted T cells, or PBMCs provided the cDNA or gDNA that served as material.

Sequencing was performed with immunoSEQ multiplex PCR; in TCRdb, only in-frame clones are kept and a portion is missing. The sample records approximately 60,000 clones, under 85% being singletons. Sample: peripheral blood. This sequence originates from an elderly woman with active or convalescent COVID-19. This chain uses TRBV14 with TRBJ1-3, with 8 bases identical to TRBD1. CDR3 amino acids: CASSQYRGRTGNTIYF. The CDR3 DNA reads TGTGCCAGCAGCCAATACAGGGGGAGGACTGGAAACACCATATATTTT. Using reference TRBV14 and TRBJ1-3 for the parts outside the CDR3, the full variable domain is EAGVTQFPSHSVIEKGQTVTLRCDPISGHDNLYWYRRVMGKEIKFLLHFVKESKQDESGMPNNRFLAERTGGTYSTLKVQPAELEDSGVYFCASSQYRGRTGNTIYFGEGSWLTVV.